These 5 T cell receptor beta chains originate from one sample sequenced in a study of blood T cell repertoires in COVID-19. Repertoires were generated with immunoSEQ multiplex PCR, while TCRdb's copy carries only in-frame clones and drops some. Among 95,000 to 150,000 clones listed, 85% to 90% were seen once. The material sequenced was peripheral blood. Source of these receptors: a woman in her forties or fifties with active or convalescent COVID-19.

This rearrangement joins TRBV28 to TRBJ1-2; D is possibly TRBD1 (6 bases). Looked up from germline, CDR1 is MDHEN and CDR2 is SYDVKM. V dropped 6 bases and J dropped 3 bases, with 11 bases sitting between them. This CDR3 has 13 residues. CDR3 sequence reads: CASRAQGYYGYTF. In DNA form, the CDR3 reads TGTGCCAGCAGAGCGCAGGGGTACTATGGCTACACCTTC.

J is TRBJ2-7 and V is TRBV5-4, with 12 bases aligning to TRBD2. The CDR3 sequence is 15 residues long. Per the germline V gene, CDR1 is SGHNT and CDR2 is YYREEE (reference sequence). J gave up 2 bases and V 4 bases, and 4 bases lay outside the gene matches. The CDR3 nucleotides read TGTGCCAGCAGCAACGGACTAGCGGGAACCTACGAGCAGTACTTC. Translated, it gives CASSNGLAGTYEQYF.

The V gene is TRBV7-3, the J gene TRBJ2-2; 8 nucleotides match TRBD2. The CDR3 is 15 residues long. After removal of 5 bases from V and 7 bases from J, the junction contained 9 bases not matched to a gene. Germline CDR1 and CDR2: SGHTA and FQGTGA. CDR3 sequence (DNA): TGTGCCAGCAGCCCACATAGCGGGAAGGGCGGGGAGCTGTTTTTT. Its translation is CASSPHSGKGGELFF.

The chain links TRBV2 to TRBJ1-4, with D uncertain. The CDR3 length is 14 residues. Deletions cut 6 bases from V and 0 bases from J, with 8 bases between. Germline-derived CDR1 and CDR2 are SNHLY and FYNNEI. The CDR3 nucleotides are TGTGCCAGCAGGCTTCAGTCAACTAATGAAAAACTGTTTTTT. It yields the protein CASRLQSTNEKLFF.

V is TRBV28 and J is TRBJ1-2; TRBD1 aligns across 7 bases. From germline, CDR1 is MDHEN and CDR2 SYDVKM. After removal of 5 bases from V and 7 bases from J, the junction contained 4 bases not matched to a gene. CDR3 length equals 12 residues. CDR3 region: CASSLTGFGYTF. Written as DNA, the CDR3 is TGTGCCAGCAGTCTGACAGGGTTTGGCTACACCTTC.